This T cell receptor (beta chain) was documented in a study of cytomegalovirus exposure and HLA in healthy donors. Note on this clone: Its cognate antigen is unknown.

The CDR3 spans 15 residues. Unmatched junction bases numbered 5, after V lost 4 bases and J lost 1 base. Germline V lookup: CDR1 SGHKS, CDR2 YYEKEE (reference sequence). Findings of the study overall: In vitro, three CMV-associated chains proved specific for CMV antigens.

It was with 60 Vbeta and 13 Jbeta primers that the PCR ran. Produced via immunoSEQ multiplex PCR; TCRdb's table is partial and in-frame only. The data show some 180,000 clones, with 60% to 85% seen just once and about 1.6% held by the top ten. This chain links TRBV5-5 with TRBJ1-2, with TRBD1 matching over 9 bases. Sequencing was carried out using PBMCs. This clonotype originated in a man younger than 30 in good health and CMV-seronegative. The CDR3 spells CASSPGQGGNYGYTF. The CDR3 coding sequence is TGTGCCAGCAGCCCGGGACAGGGTGGTAACTATGGCTACACCTTC.